Described below is a single TCR beta chain sequence and its context. Naive CD4+ T cells were purified with Tregs depleted by CD25. CDR3 size: 17 residues. V gave up 4 bases and J gave up 0 bases, with 20 bases separating them. Germline-derived CDR1 and CDR2 are SGDLS and YYNGEE. From the 5' RACE reads, TCRdb called clonotypes with MiXCR, one entry per CDR3 protein. The sample gives about 60,000 distinct CDR3 sequences, around 30% of which show up once; around 2% is in the top ten. The sequence was collected from a female donor with breast cancer. Input material: tumor-infiltrating naive CD4+ T cells sorted from the breast tumor. Noted subset: naive CD4+ T cells, CD4+CD45RA+CD25-. The chain joins TRBV9 to TRBJ2-7, with D maybe TRBD1 (5 bases). CDR3 coding DNA: TGTGCCAGCAGCCCAAGGTCAGACAGACAGAGCTCCTACGAGCAGTACTTC. This codes for CASSPRSDRQSSYEQYF.